The 5 T cell receptor beta chains presented below share a single source sample, sequenced in a study of blood T cell repertoires in COVID-19. Using immunoSEQ multiplex PCR, the repertoire was profiled, and TCRdb retains in-frame clones only, with some absent. The top ten clones hold 2.5% to 3% of a sample with under 200,000 clones, 75% to 90% of them seen once. Sample: peripheral blood. These receptors originate from a woman aged 55-70 years with acute or convalescent COVID-19.

DNA for the CDR3: TGTGCCAGCAGTTCCTGGGCTAATGAAGCTTTCTTT. Amino acids: CASSSWANEAFF. V gene TRBV12-3 or TRBV12-4 combines with J gene TRBJ1-1; D gene unclear. V lost 4 bases and J lost 7, with 10 bases in between. This CDR3 has 12 amino acids.

This chain joins TRBV7-8 and TRBJ2-2, with a tentative D call TRBD2 (5 bases). Trimming pared 10 bases from V and 4 bases from J, leaving 13 bases between. This CDR3 spans 13 amino acids. Looked up from germline, CDR1 is SGHVS and CDR2 is FQNEAQ. The chain's CDR3 is CATSWGATGELFF. The CDR3 coding sequence is TGTGCCACCTCCTGGGGAGCCACCGGGGAGCTGTTTTTT.

The J gene is TRBJ1-5, the V gene TRBV28; tentative D call: TRBD1 (6 bases). The CDR3 runs 14 residues. The V gene lost 6 bases and the J gene lost 7 bases, with 16 bases spanning the gap. The V gene's germline CDR1 is MDHEN and CDR2 SYDVKM. The DNA for the CDR3 is TGTGCCAGCAGAGGACAGAGTGTACGCCAGCCCCAGCATTTT. This codes for CASRGQSVRQPQHF.

The chain carries TRBV7-9 and TRBJ1-3, with TRBD1 identical over 11 bases. The CDR3 loop spans 15 amino acids. The V gene's germline CDR1 is SEHNR and CDR2 FQNEAQ (reference sequence). Germline trimming cut 5 bases from V and 1 base from J; bases unmatched to any gene: 1. CDR3 residues: CASSRDRGSGNTIYF. The CDR3 region has the DNA TGTGCCAGCAGCCGGGACAGGGGGTCTGGAAACACCATATATTTT. Full variable domain (remainder filled in from reference TRBV7-9 and TRBJ1-3): DTGVSQNPRHKITKRGQNVTFRCDPISEHNRLYWYRQTLGQGPEFLTYFQNEAQLEKSRLLSDRFSAERPKGSFSTLEIQRTEQGDSAMYLCASSRDRGSGNTIYFGEGSWLTVV.

The chain recombines TRBV28 with TRBJ1-2; D is undetermined. The CDR3 sequence is 13 residues long. V lost 4 bases, J lost 4 bases, and 10 bases lay in between. CDR1 MDHEN and CDR2 SYDVKM come from the germline V gene. CDR3 sequence (DNA): TGTGCCAGCAGTTCCGGGAGCTCCTATGGCTACACCTTC. It yields the protein CASSSGSSYGYTF.